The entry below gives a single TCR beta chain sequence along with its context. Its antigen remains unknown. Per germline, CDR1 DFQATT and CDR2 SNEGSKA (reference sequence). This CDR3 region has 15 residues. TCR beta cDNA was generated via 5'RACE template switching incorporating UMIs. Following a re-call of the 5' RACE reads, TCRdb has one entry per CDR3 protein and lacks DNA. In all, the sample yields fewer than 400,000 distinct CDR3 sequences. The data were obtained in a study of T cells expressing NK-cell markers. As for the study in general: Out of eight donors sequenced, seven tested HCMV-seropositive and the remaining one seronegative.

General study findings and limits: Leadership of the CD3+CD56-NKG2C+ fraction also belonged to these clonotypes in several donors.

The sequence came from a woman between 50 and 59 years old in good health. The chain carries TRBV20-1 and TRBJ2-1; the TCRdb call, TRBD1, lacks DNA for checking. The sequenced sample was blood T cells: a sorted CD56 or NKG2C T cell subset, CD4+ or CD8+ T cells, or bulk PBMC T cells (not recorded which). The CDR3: CSATLRDSHYNEQFF.